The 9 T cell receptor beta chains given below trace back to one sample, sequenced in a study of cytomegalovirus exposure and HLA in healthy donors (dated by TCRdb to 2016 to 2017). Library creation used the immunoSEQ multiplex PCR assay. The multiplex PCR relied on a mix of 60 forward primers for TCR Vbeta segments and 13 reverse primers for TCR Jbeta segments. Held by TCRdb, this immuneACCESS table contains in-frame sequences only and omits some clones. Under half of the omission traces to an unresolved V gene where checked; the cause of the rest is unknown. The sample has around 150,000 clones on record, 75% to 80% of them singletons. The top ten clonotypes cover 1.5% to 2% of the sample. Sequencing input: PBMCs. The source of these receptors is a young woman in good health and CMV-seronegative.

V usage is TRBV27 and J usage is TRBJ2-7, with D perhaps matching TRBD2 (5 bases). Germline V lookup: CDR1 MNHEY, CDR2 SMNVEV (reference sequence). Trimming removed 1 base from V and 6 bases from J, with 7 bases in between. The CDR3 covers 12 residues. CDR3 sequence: CASSLLGSEQYF. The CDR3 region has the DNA TGTGCCAGCAGTTTATTAGGGAGCGAGCAGTACTTC.

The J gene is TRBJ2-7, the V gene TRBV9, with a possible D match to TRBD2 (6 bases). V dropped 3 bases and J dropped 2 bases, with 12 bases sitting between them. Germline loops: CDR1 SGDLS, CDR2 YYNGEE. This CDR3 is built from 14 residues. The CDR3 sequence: CASSAGTGPYEQYF. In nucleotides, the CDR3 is TGTGCCAGCAGCGCCGGGACTGGCCCCTACGAGCAGTACTTC.

The CDR3: CASSLTGGNEQFF. CDR3 bases: TGTGCCAGCAGTCTGACAGGGGGCAATGAGCAGTTCTTC. The gene calls are TRBV27 and TRBJ2-1; TRBD1 aligns across 9 bases. In germline, CDR1 is MNHEY, CDR2 SMNVEV (reference sequence). J gave up 6 bases and V 5 bases, and 2 bases lay outside the gene matches. This CDR3 is built from 13 residues.

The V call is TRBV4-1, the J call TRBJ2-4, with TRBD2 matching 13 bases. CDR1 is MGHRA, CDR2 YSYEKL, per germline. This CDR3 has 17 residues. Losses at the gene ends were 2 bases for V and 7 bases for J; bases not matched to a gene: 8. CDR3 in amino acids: CASSQQTSGGRGNIQYF. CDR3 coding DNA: TGCGCCAGCAGCCAACAGACTAGCGGGGGGAGAGGGAACATTCAGTACTTC.

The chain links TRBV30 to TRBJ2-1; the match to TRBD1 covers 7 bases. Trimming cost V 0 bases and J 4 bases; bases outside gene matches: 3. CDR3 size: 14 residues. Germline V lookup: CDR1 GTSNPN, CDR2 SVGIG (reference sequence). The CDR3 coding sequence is TGTGCCTGGAGTGTAGGGGACAGATACAATGAGCAGTTCTTC. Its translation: CAWSVGDRYNEQFF.

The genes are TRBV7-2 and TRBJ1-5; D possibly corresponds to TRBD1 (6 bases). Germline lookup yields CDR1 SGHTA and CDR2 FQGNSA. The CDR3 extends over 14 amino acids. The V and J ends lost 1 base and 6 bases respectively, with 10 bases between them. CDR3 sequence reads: CASSLGGRAQPQHF. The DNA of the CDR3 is TGTGCCAGCAGCTTAGGGGGGCGGGCTCAGCCCCAGCATTTT.

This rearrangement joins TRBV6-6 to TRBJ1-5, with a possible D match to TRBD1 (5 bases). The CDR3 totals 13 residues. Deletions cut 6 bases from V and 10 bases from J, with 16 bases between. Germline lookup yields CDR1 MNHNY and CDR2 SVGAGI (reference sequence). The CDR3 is CASRLTLQEPQHF. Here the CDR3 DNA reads TGTGCCAGCAGACTCACGCTACAGGAACCCCAGCATTTT.

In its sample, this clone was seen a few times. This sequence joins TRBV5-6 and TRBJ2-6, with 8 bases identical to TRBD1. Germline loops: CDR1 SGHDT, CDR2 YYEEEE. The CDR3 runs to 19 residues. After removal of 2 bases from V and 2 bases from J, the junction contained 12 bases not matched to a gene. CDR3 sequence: CASSLRRDRSSAGANVLTF. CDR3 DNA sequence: TGTGCCAGCAGCTTACGTCGGGACAGGAGTTCTGCTGGGGCCAACGTCCTGACTTTC. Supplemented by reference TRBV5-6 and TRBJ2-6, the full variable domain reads DAGVTQSPTHLIKTRGQQVTLRCSPKSGHDTVSWYQQALGQGPQFIFQYYEEEERQRGNFPDRFSGHQFPNYSSELNVNALLLGDSALYLCASSLRRDRSSAGANVLTFGAGSRLTVL.

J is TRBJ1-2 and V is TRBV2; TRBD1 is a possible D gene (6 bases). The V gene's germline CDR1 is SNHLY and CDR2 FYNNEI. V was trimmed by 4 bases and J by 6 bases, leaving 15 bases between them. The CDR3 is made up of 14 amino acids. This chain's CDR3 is CASSVTGSGNGYTF. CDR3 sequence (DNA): TGTGCCAGCAGTGTTACAGGGTCTGGGAATGGCTACACCTTC.